The 24 T cell receptor beta chains in this list originate from one sample, sequenced in a study of shared clonotypes between healthy human individuals. Naive CD8 populations comprised CD45RO-negative cells positively selected for CCR7, excluding terminally differentiated effector memory CD45RA+ cells. Produced via immunoSEQ multiplex PCR; TCRdb's table is partial and in-frame only. The sample includes more than 2 million clones, around 93% of them seen just once. The sequenced sample was naive CD8+ T cells from PBMCs. The source is a man younger than 30 in good health. Some clones in this sample may be carry-over from other donors' samples.

This clone was counted only a few times. V and J are TRBV30 and TRBJ1-1; TRBD1 agrees at 8 bases. Germline CDR1 is GTSNPN and CDR2 is SVGIG (reference sequence). The J segment lost 11 bases and the V segment lost 8 bases, leaving 7 bases of the junction unmatched. The CDR3 totals 10 residues. The CDR3: CARTGFDAFF. CDR3 nucleotides: TGTGCCCGGACAGGGTTTGACGCTTTCTTT. Complete variable domain (other parts from reference TRBV30 and TRBJ1-1): SQTIHQWPATLVQPVGSPLSLECTVEGTSNPNLYWYRQAAGRGLQLLFYSVGIGQISSEVPQNLSASRPQDRQFILSSKKLLLSDSGFYLCARTGFDAFFGQGTRLTVV.

In its sample, this clone was seen once. CDR3 nucleotides: TGTGCCAGCAGCTTGACAGACTTCGGAGCTTTCTTT. Translation: CASSLTDFGAFF. This chain uses TRBV13 with TRBJ1-1, with D perhaps TRBD1 (5 bases). This CDR3 is 12 amino acids long. Trimming shortened V by 3 bases and J by 10 bases, and 12 bases separated the two germline ends. Germline V lookup: CDR1 PRHDT, CDR2 FYEKMQ (reference sequence).

The chain has TRBV27 and TRBJ2-1, with D tentatively TRBD1 (6 bases). Deletions cut 5 bases from V and 4 bases from J, with 18 bases between. CDR3 length: 16 residues. In germline, CDR1 is MNHEY, CDR2 SMNVEV (reference sequence). This CDR3 is CASSPPRGKVYNEQFF. As DNA, the CDR3 is TGTGCCAGCAGTCCCCCAAGGGGGAAAGTTTACAATGAGCAGTTCTTC.

The chain is built from TRBV19 and TRBJ2-7, with a possible D match to TRBD1 (6 bases). Germline V CDR1 and CDR2: LNHDA, SQIVND (reference sequence). Trimming stripped 1 base from V and 2 bases from J, with 12 bases between. This CDR3 spans 15 amino acids. CDR3 protein: CASSIGGPVTYEQYF. The CDR3 coding sequence is TGTGCCAGTAGTATAGGGGGGCCGGTTACCTACGAGCAGTACTTC.

CDR3 loop: CASSSPDPSSYNEQFF. For the CDR3, the DNA is TGTGCCAGCAGCTCACCCGATCCTAGCTCCTACAATGAGCAGTTCTTC. J is TRBJ2-1 and V is TRBV7-9; D remains unclear. The CDR3 is 16 amino acids. Germline V gene lookup returns CDR1 SEHNR and CDR2 FQNEAQ (reference sequence). The germline V and J ends were trimmed by 4 bases and 0 bases, with 13 bases remaining between them.

The chain's CDR3 is CASSQRTGLKGGYTF. The DNA of the CDR3 is TGCGCCAGCAGCCAACGGACAGGGTTAAAAGGGGGCTACACCTTC. The V call is TRBV4-1, the J call TRBJ1-2; 8 bases fit TRBD1. The CDR3 sequence is 15 residues long. CDR1 is MGHRA, CDR2 YSYEKL, per germline. J was trimmed by 8 bases and V by 2 bases; bases with no gene match: 10.

The gene calls are TRBV9 and TRBJ2-5; D is unclear. CDR1 and CDR2 (germline): SGDLS, YYNGEE. The CDR3 is 15 residues long. Between the trimmed V and J ends, which lost 0 bases and 5 bases, there was a span of 14 bases. DNA of the CDR3: TGTGCCAGCAGCGTAGAGGGCCGGCCCAGGGAGACCCAGTACTTC. It translates to CASSVEGRPRETQYF.

V gene TRBV7-9 combines with J gene TRBJ2-1, with 9 bases identical to TRBD1. Germline-derived CDR1 and CDR2 are SEHNR and FQNEAQ (reference sequence). The CDR3 covers 15 residues. V dropped 5 bases and J dropped 10; count of bases not matched to a gene: 12. The CDR3, as DNA: TGTGCCAGCAGCCCCGGGACAGGGCGGGGTCTGGAGCAGTTCTTC. Its protein is CASSPGTGRGLEQFF.

V is TRBV6-9 and J is TRBJ2-3; TRBD2 agrees at 8 bases. The V gene end was trimmed by 0 bases and the J gene end by 0 bases; junction bases not matched to a gene: 8. The CDR3 is 18 residues long. Germline CDR1 MNHGY, CDR2 SVAAGI. CDR3 protein: CASSYSGGGGPSTDTQYF. DNA of the CDR3: TGTGCCAGCAGTTATTCGGGTGGCGGGGGGCCTAGCACAGATACGCAGTATTTT.

This chain uses TRBV7-2 with TRBJ2-7; D is undetermined. The CDR3 has 14 amino acids. The germline V and J ends were trimmed by 0 bases and 3 bases, with 9 bases remaining between them. Germline lookup yields CDR1 SGHTA and CDR2 FQGNSA. CDR3 nucleotides: TGTGCCAGCAGCTTAGCTGGGGTGCACTACGAGCAGTACTTC. Translated: CASSLAGVHYEQYF.

The J gene is TRBJ2-7, the V gene TRBV27; TRBD2 matches at 7 bases. Looked up from germline, CDR1 is MNHEY and CDR2 is SMNVEV (reference sequence). This CDR3 comprises 14 residues. J was trimmed by 6 bases and V by 10 bases; bases with no gene match: 15. CDR3 amino acids: CATRFQRGVGEQYF. CDR3 DNA sequence: TGTGCCACCCGATTTCAACGGGGGGTAGGCGAGCAGTACTTC.

The rearrangement joins TRBV19 to TRBJ1-1, with D perhaps TRBD1 (5 bases). Germline V gives CDR1 LNHDA, CDR2 SQIVND (reference sequence). Trimming took 5 bases from V and 7 from J, leaving 11 bases between them. The CDR3 totals 12 residues. This CDR3 is CASSLWDFEAFF. The CDR3 region has the DNA TGTGCCAGTAGTCTGTGGGACTTTGAAGCTTTCTTT.

The V and J genes are TRBV27 and TRBJ1-2; D gene unclear. The length of the CDR3 is 13 residues. Germline CDR1 and CDR2: MNHEY and SMNVEV (reference sequence). V was pared by 7 bases and J by 7 bases, with 16 bases between. CDR3 coding DNA: TGTGCCAGCACTCCCGGCCCGGCGGTTGGCTACACCTTC. As protein: CASTPGPAVGYTF.

This sequence joins TRBV19 and TRBJ2-5, with a weak D call TRBD1 (6 bases). Germline V gene lookup returns CDR1 LNHDA and CDR2 SQIVND (reference sequence). V was pared by 3 bases and J by 4 bases, with 12 bases between. The CDR3 length is 14 residues. The CDR3 DNA sequence: TGTGCCAGTAGTATGACAGGTATTAGAGAGACCCAGTACTTC. Translated: CASSMTGIRETQYF. Filled out from reference TRBV19 and TRBJ2-5, the complete variable domain reads DGGITQSPKYLFRKEGQNVTLSCEQNLNHDAMYWYRQDPGQGLRLIYYSQIVNDFQKGDIAEGYSVSREKKESFPLTVTSAQKNPTAFYLCASSMTGIRETQYFGPGTRLLVL.

V and J are TRBV9 and TRBJ2-2; D is ambiguous. The CDR3 consists of 16 residues. The germline CDR1 and CDR2 sequences are SGDLS and YYNGEE. V lost 1 base to trimming and J lost 3 bases, with 13 bases between them. CDR3: CASSVFKGADTGELFF. The CDR3 bases are TGTGCCAGCAGCGTATTTAAGGGCGCGGACACCGGGGAGCTGTTTTTT.

CDR3 bases: TGTGCCAGTCGTGGGACTAGCGTATACACCGGGGAGCTGTTTTTT. Protein product: CASRGTSVYTGELFF. The chain combines TRBV27 with TRBJ2-2, with 10 bases fitting TRBD2. The CDR3 is 15 amino acids. Germline-derived CDR1 and CDR2 are MNHEY and SMNVEV (reference sequence). V was pared by 9 bases and J by 3 bases, with 7 bases of the junction left unmatched.

The chain carries TRBV11-2 and TRBJ2-2; tentatively, D is TRBD1 (6 bases). Germline CDR1 is SGHAT and CDR2 is FQNNGV. V was pared by 8 bases and J by 6 bases, with 13 bases between. The CDR3 has 13 residues. The CDR3 DNA reads TGTGCCAGCCTCATCAGGGGATCCGGGGAGCTGTTTTTT. The encoded protein is CASLIRGSGELFF. The full variable domain, with the rest looked up from reference TRBV11-2 and TRBJ2-2, is EAGVAQSPRYKIIEKRQSVAFWCNPISGHATLYWYQQILGQGPKLLIQFQNNGVVDDSQLPKDRFSAERLKGVDSTLKIQPAKLEDSAVYLCASLIRGSGELFFGEGSRLTVL.

The rearrangement uses TRBV5-1 and TRBJ2-1; TRBD2 aligns across 9 bases. Germline V gene data show CDR1 as SGHRS and CDR2 as YFSETQ. CDR3 size: 16 residues. V gave up 0 bases and J gave up 9 bases; unmatched junction bases: 10. CDR3 residues: CASSLARLAGSGEQFF. The CDR3 DNA sequence: TGCGCCAGCAGCTTGGCCCGGCTAGCGGGATCAGGTGAGCAGTTCTTC.

The chain carries TRBV5-4 and TRBJ2-7; 7 bases map to TRBD2. The CDR3 sequence is 15 residues long. Germline V gene data show CDR1 as SGHNT and CDR2 as YYREEE (reference sequence). The V segment lost 1 base and the J segment 1 base; nucleotides outside the gene matches: 5. CDR3 in DNA: TGTGCCAGCAGCTTGTACATCGGGAGGTCCTACGAGCAGTACTTC. It encodes CASSLYIGRSYEQYF.

The chain links TRBV5-1 to TRBJ2-3; D is perhaps TRBD2 (6 bases). The CDR3 loop spans 17 amino acids. Trimming removed 5 bases at V and 5 bases at J, with 24 bases between. Germline V gene lookup returns CDR1 SGHRS and CDR2 YFSETQ. In nucleotides, the CDR3 is TGCGCCAGCAGTTTCTCTCGGGATGGGCGGGAAGGAGATACGCAGTATTTT. It specifies CASSFSRDGREGDTQYF.

V and J are TRBV12-5 and TRBJ2-1; TRBD1 matches 9 bases. CDR3 length: 15 amino acids. Germline CDR1 is LGHNT and CDR2 is FRNRAP. With 1 base clipped from V and 2 bases from J, the junction kept 0 bases outside the gene matches. The CDR3 bases are TGTGCTAGTGGTTTGGGACAGGGGGCCTACAATGAGCAGTTCTTC. Encoded protein: CASGLGQGAYNEQFF. Full variable domain (outside the CDR3, taken from reference TRBV12-5 and TRBJ2-1): DARVTQTPRHKVTEMGQEVTMRCQPILGHNTVFWYRQTMMQGLELLAYFRNRAPLDDSGMPKDRFSAEMPDATLATLKIQPSEPRDSAVYFCASGLGQGAYNEQFFGPGTRLTVL.

The chain recombines TRBV15 with TRBJ1-5, with TRBD1 identical over 8 bases. V shed 7 bases and J 7 bases; nucleotides not matched to a gene: 9. Germline values: CDR1 LNHNV, CDR2 YYDKDF (reference sequence). The CDR3 runs to 14 residues. The CDR3 region is CATTTVDRDQPQHF. The DNA of the CDR3 is TGTGCCACCACCACAGTGGACAGGGACCAGCCCCAGCATTTT.

In regard to this clone: Other DNA sequences within the sample encode an identical CDR3. The V gene is TRBV9, the J gene TRBJ2-7, with 9 bases matching TRBD2. Germline trimming cut 2 bases from V and 0 bases from J; bases unmatched to any gene: 0. Per the germline V gene, CDR1 is SGDLS and CDR2 is YYNGEE. The CDR3 spans 14 residues. Written as DNA, the CDR3 is TGTGCCAGCAGCGTGACTAGCGGCTCCTACGAGCAGTACTTC. Translation: CASSVTSGSYEQYF.

This rearrangement joins TRBV28 to TRBJ2-7; the match to TRBD1 covers 9 bases. CDR1 is MDHEN and CDR2 is SYDVKM in the germline V gene. This CDR3 is built from 15 residues. Trimming took 4 bases from V and 4 from J; bases not matched to a gene: 8. The CDR3 here is CASSSPHRGRYEQYF. The CDR3 nucleotides are TGTGCCAGCAGTTCCCCCCACAGGGGGCGTTACGAGCAGTACTTC.